These T cell receptor beta chains were read from a single sample in a study of identical twins. Each CDR3 protein gets one entry after TCRdb re-called the 5' RACE reads with MiXCR. Found here are approximately 890,000 distinct CDR3 sequences, around 12% of them singletons; the top ten hold about 1.5%. These sequences were also reported in another study, on yellow fever vaccine responses in identical twins.

Input material: PBMCs. The receptor source for this set is a woman between 18 and 29 years old in good health. Both conserved end residues are part of each CDR3. The D gene is left open where the match is weak. Clone size appears in some rows only: once, few, many, or a class for an expanded clone.

j_gene | abundance | d_gene | v_gene | CDR3nt | CDR3aa
TRBJ2-3 | many | - | TRBV21-1 | TGTGCCCTCTTGAAAGCGGGAGGGCCTTCGGATACGCAGTATTTT | CALLKAGGPSDTQYF
TRBJ2-1 | - | TRBD2 | TRBV5-5 | TGTGCCAGCAGCCCCGGGACTAGCGGGCTTTTGAATGAGCAGTTCTTC | CASSPGTSGLLNEQFF
TRBJ2-1 | - | TRBD2 | TRBV28 | TGTGCCAGCAGAGGGAGGCTAGCGGGGATCCACAGCTCCTACAATGAGCAGTTCTTC | CASRGRLAGIHSSYNEQFF
TRBJ2-5 | few | - | TRBV5-5 | TGTGCCAGCAGCTTGGATGGCAGGGGAATCGGAGAGACCCAGTACTTC | CASSLDGRGIGETQYF
TRBJ2-1 | - | - | TRBV27 | TGTGCCAGCACCGAGGCAGGGAGCCTCGATGAGCAGTTCTTC | CASTEAGSLDEQFF
TRBJ1-5 | many | - | TRBV3-1 | TGTGCCAGCAGCCAGGGACCCAGGCAGCCCCAGCATTTT | CASSQGPRQPQHF
TRBJ2-5 | - | TRBD1 | TRBV11-2 | TGTGCCAGCTTAGGGACAGCTTCAGTGACCCAGTACTTC | CASLGTASVTQYF
TRBJ1-1 | few | - | TRBV9 | TGTGCCAGCAGCGAGTTCGGGGGGAGCACTGAAGCTTTCTTT | CASSEFGGSTEAFF
TRBJ2-1 | - | - | TRBV7-9 | TGTGCCAGCAGCTTAGAACAGGGCCGTGATGAGCAGTTCTTC | CASSLEQGRDEQFF
TRBJ1-2 | many | - | TRBV7-9 | TGTGCCAGCAGCTTGGCGCAACTCTATGGCTACACCTTC | CASSLAQLYGYTF
TRBJ1-1 | - | - | TRBV7-8 | TGTGCCAGCAGCTTAGAAGTCAGGATGAACACTGAAGCTTTCTTT | CASSLEVRMNTEAFF
TRBJ2-7 | - | - | TRBV4-2 | TGTGCCAGCAGCCAAGAGGACTTGTCCTCCTACGAGCAGTACTTC | CASSQEDLSSYEQYF
TRBJ1-1 | few | - | TRBV7-9 | TGTGCCAGCAGTTTAATCCCGACTCCCCTGAACACTGAAGCTTTCTTT | CASSLIPTPLNTEAFF
TRBJ2-3 | - | - | TRBV3-1 | TGTGCCAGCAGCCAAATAAGGGGGGATACGCAGTATTTT | CASSQIRGDTQYF
TRBJ2-1 | many | TRBD2 | TRBV12-3/TRBV12-4 | TGTGCCAGCAGCCCTACTAGCGGGAGGCCTAGCTCCTACAATGAGCAGTTCTTC | CASSPTSGRPSSYNEQFF
TRBJ2-5 | - | TRBD2 | TRBV19 | TGTGCCAGTAGTATACCGGGAGCGGGAGCGGAGACCCAGTACTTC | CASSIPGAGAETQYF
TRBJ2-1 | many | TRBD2 | TRBV14 | TGTGCCAGCAGCCAAGCCCGGAGACTAGCGGGGGACAATGAGCAGTTCTTC | CASSQARRLAGDNEQFF
TRBJ2-6 | - | - | TRBV21-1 | TGTGCCAGCAAAAACAGGGAAGGGGTCTCTGGGGCCAACGTCCTGACTTTC | CASKNREGVSGANVLTF
TRBJ2-1 | - | - | TRBV2 | TGTGCCACCCTCCGAGGGGGTACGCAGTTCTTC | CATLRGGTQFF
TRBJ2-5 | - | - | TRBV20-1 | TGCAGTGCTAGAGTTCGAGAATGGGGGGAGCCCCAGTACTTC | CSARVREWGEPQYF
TRBJ2-7 | few | TRBD1 | TRBV6-5 | TGTGCCAGCAGTTACGGGACAGGGAATTACGAGCAGTACTTC | CASSYGTGNYEQYF
TRBJ2-3 | - | - | TRBV5-1 | TGCGCCAGCAGCTTTGATAATGGGGCCGGCACAGATACGCAGTATTTT | CASSFDNGAGTDTQYF
TRBJ2-1 | many | - | TRBV29-1 | TGCAGCCTCTTGATCCGTTCCAATGAGCAGTTCTTC | CSLLIRSNEQFF
TRBJ1-2 | few | TRBD1 | TRBV14 | TGTGCCAGCAGCCAAGCCCGGGACAGAGACTATGGCTACACCTTC | CASSQARDRDYGYTF
TRBJ1-4 | - | - | TRBV6-1 | TGTGCCAGCAGTGAAGCATTACAACGAATTGTTGGTGAAAAACTGTTTTTT | CASSEALQRIVGEKLFF
TRBJ2-1 | - | TRBD1 | TRBV12-3/TRBV12-4 | TGTGCCAGCAATATCGGACAGGGGGCTTACAATGAGCAGTTCTTC | CASNIGQGAYNEQFF
TRBJ2-4 | once | - | TRBV12-5 | TGTGCTAGTGGTTTGAATGGCGGGGAGCTAGCCAAAAACATTCAGTACTTC | CASGLNGGELAKNIQYF
TRBJ1-1 | few | - | TRBV5-1 | TGCGCCAGCAGCTTGGCCATTGGTAGCACTGAAGCTTTCTTT | CASSLAIGSTEAFF
TRBJ2-1 | many | TRBD2 | TRBV4-1 | TGCGCCAGCAGCCAAGGGGCGGGAGGGAGGAATGAGCAGTTCTTC | CASSQGAGGRNEQFF
TRBJ1-6 | few | - | TRBV6-6 | TGTGCCAGCAGTTACGTTGGGGGTTCACCCCTCCACTTT | CASSYVGGSPLHF
TRBJ2-1 | few | - | TRBV3-1 | TGTGCCAGCAGCCATGGGGGGGCGACCTACAATGAGCAGTTCTTC | CASSHGGATYNEQFF
TRBJ2-5 | many | TRBD2 | TRBV7-8 | TGTGCCAGCACCAGCGGGAGGGGCCAACAAGAGACCCAGTACTTC | CASTSGRGQQETQYF